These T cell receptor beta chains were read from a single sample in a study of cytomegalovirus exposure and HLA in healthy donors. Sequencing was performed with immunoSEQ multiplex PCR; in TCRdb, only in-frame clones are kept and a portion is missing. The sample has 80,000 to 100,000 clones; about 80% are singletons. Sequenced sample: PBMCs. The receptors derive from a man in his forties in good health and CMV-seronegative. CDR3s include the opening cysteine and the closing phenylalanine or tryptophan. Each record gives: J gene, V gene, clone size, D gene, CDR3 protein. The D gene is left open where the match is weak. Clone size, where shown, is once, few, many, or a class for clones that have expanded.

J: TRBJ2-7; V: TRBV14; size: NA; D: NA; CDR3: CASSQDLSYEQYF
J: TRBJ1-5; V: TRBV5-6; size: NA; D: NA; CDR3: CASSFRGNSNQPQHF
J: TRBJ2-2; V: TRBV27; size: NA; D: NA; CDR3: CASSRQWGIGELFF
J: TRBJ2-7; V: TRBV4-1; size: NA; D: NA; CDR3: CASSQDRGNSYEQYF
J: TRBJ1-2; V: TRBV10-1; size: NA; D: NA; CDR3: CASSPGANYGYTF
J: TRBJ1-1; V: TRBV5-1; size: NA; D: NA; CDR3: CASSTGVPEAFF
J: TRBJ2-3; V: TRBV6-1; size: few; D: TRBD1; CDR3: CATGQGGSSTDTQYF
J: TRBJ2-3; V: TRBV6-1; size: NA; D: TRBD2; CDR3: CASSELAGGPDTQYF
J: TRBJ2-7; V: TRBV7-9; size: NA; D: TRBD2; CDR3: CASSSPGSGSFFYEQYF
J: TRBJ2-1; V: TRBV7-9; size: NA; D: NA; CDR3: CASSSLQGSHEQFF
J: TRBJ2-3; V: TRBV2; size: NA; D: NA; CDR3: CASSQGTDTQYF
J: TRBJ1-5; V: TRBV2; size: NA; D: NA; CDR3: CASSVINGGQPQHF
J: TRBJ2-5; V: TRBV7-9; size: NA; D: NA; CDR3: CASSPEAEPEETQYF
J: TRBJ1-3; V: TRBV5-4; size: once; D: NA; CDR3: CASHRQDSIAGNTIYF
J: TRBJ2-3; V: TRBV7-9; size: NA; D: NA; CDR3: CASRLELDTQYF